Described below is a single T cell receptor (beta chain) sequence and its context. This sample was taken from a study of control samples from healthy donors and cancer patients. Germline values: CDR1 SNHLY, CDR2 FYNNEI. The CDR3 is 15 amino acids. V shed 6 bases, J shed 6 bases, and the junction held 13 bases outside the gene matches. TCRdb's table, derived via immunoSEQ multiplex PCR, lists solely in-frame clones and lacks some. The table shows roughly 120,000 clones, with roughly 90% occurring only once. The sequence derives from an older woman with lung cancer. The specimen was PBMCs. The chain employs TRBV2 and TRBJ1-2, with 7 positions matching TRBD1. The DNA of the CDR3 is TGTGCCAGCAGGGGACAGTTAACCGCCTCAAATGGCTACACCTTC. Translation gives CASRGQLTASNGYTF.